These 13 T cell receptor beta chains were all obtained from the same sample, sequenced in a study of blood T cell repertoires in COVID-19. Sequencing used immunoSEQ multiplex PCR; TCRdb keeps in-frame clones, though not all of them. In the table there are around 18,000 clones, 75% to 85% of which are singletons. Sample: peripheral blood. The receptors come from an elderly man with acute or convalescent COVID-19.

This rearrangement joins TRBV7-6 to TRBJ2-5, with 7 bases aligning to TRBD2. Germline-derived CDR1 and CDR2 are SGHVS and FNYEAQ. Unmatched junction bases numbered 7, after V lost 4 bases and J lost 2 bases. This CDR3 has 15 residues. This CDR3 reads CASSWTRGNQETQYF. Written as DNA, the CDR3 is TGTGCCAGCAGCTGGACTAGAGGGAATCAAGAGACCCAGTACTTC.

The chain employs TRBV18 and TRBJ2-2, with D unresolved. V gave up 2 bases and J gave up 1 base, with 8 bases separating them. The CDR3 covers 15 residues. The V gene's germline CDR1 is KGHSH and CDR2 LQKENI. CDR3 coding DNA: TGTGCCAGCTCACCATTTATTTGGAACACCGGGGAGCTGTTTTTT. Translated, it gives CASSPFIWNTGELFF.

This clone was observed a handful of times. This chain joins TRBV7-2 and TRBJ1-1; D remains unclear. Trimming cost V 0 bases and J 3 bases, with 8 bases left between them. CDR1 and CDR2 (germline): SGHTA, FQGNSA. CDR3 size: 14 residues. This CDR3 is CASSLARLDTEAFF. CDR3 nucleotides: TGTGCCAGCAGCTTAGCCCGATTAGACACTGAAGCTTTCTTT.

The V call is TRBV20-1, the J call TRBJ2-7, with 7 nucleotides matching TRBD2. This CDR3 comprises 14 residues. Trimming at V came to 3 bases and at J to 0 bases, leaving 5 bases not matched to a gene. Germline CDR1 is DFQATT and CDR2 is SNEGSKA (reference sequence). CDR3 sequence (DNA): TGCAGTGCTAGTCTGCCGGGGGGCTCCTACGAGCAGTACTTC. Translating it yields CSASLPGGSYEQYF.

This sequence joins TRBV11-2 and TRBJ1-2, with a tentative D call TRBD1 (6 bases). Germline assignment: CDR1 SGHAT and CDR2 FQNNGV. CDR3 length: 16 amino acids. V gave up 4 bases and J gave up 4 bases, with 19 bases separating them. CDR3 in amino acids: CASSSTGVGASYGYTF. CDR3 DNA: TGTGCCAGCAGCTCCACCGGTGTGGGGGCTTCCTATGGCTACACCTTC.

The chain employs TRBV6-5 and TRBJ1-5; D not certain. This CDR3 contains 14 residues. Germline assignment: CDR1 MNHEY and CDR2 SVGAGI. Trimming took 0 bases from V and 2 from J, leaving 5 bases between them. The chain's CDR3 is CASSYSARNQPQHF. For the CDR3, the DNA is TGTGCCAGCAGTTACTCGGCCCGCAATCAGCCCCAGCATTTT.

The chain recombines TRBV7-3 with TRBJ1-6, with 10 positions matching TRBD1. Per germline, CDR1 SGHTA and CDR2 FQGTGA. Losses at the gene ends were 5 bases for V and 2 bases for J; bases not matched to a gene: 9. This CDR3 is built from 18 residues. CDR3 loop: CASSLRDRGQTYNSPLHF. The CDR3 DNA reads as TGTGCCAGCAGCCTCCGGGACAGGGGACAAACCTATAATTCACCCCTCCACTTT.

This clone appeared a few times. The chain has TRBV19 and TRBJ2-7; no clear D. The CDR3 covers 14 residues. The germline V gene has CDR1 LNHDA and CDR2 SQIVND (reference sequence). V lost 2 bases, J lost 4 bases, and 12 bases lay in between. CDR3 residues: CASSINAGVYEQYF. Written as DNA, the CDR3 is TGTGCCAGTAGTATAAATGCCGGAGTTTACGAGCAGTACTTC.

V usage is TRBV6-6 and J usage is TRBJ2-1; 11 bases are a match to TRBD2. Germline CDR1 is MNHNY and CDR2 is SVGAGI (reference sequence). J was trimmed by 4 bases and V by 5 bases; bases with no gene match: 7. CDR3 length: 16 residues. CDR3 coding DNA: TGTGCCAGCAGTCCGTCTAGCGGGGGGAATTACAATGAGCAGTTCTTC. Its translation is CASSPSSGGNYNEQFF.

The rearrangement links TRBV4-3 to TRBJ1-2; 8 bases align to TRBD1. From germline, CDR1 is LGHNA and CDR2 YSLEER. The CDR3 is made up of 15 amino acids. Trimming cost V 1 base and J 7 bases; bases outside gene matches: 8. Here the CDR3 reads CASSQGRWDRSGYTF. CDR3 bases: TGCGCCAGCAGCCAAGGTCGATGGGACAGGAGTGGCTACACCTTC.

The chain uses TRBV29-1 and TRBJ1-1, with 8 positions matching TRBD1. The germline gives CDR1 SQVTM, CDR2 ANQGSEA. This CDR3 region has 18 residues. V shed 0 bases, J shed 2 bases, and the junction held 14 bases outside the gene matches. The CDR3 loop is CSVEDTSSGQAKNTEAFF. CDR3 in DNA: TGCAGCGTTGAAGATACAAGTTCGGGACAGGCAAAAAACACTGAAGCTTTCTTT.

This clone was picked up one time. The V and J genes are TRBV2 and TRBJ1-2, with D possibly matching TRBD1 (6 bases). Trimming took 4 bases from V and 8 from J, leaving 14 bases between them. The CDR3 consists of 13 residues. The germline CDR1 and CDR2 sequences are SNHLY and FYNNEI. The CDR3 spells CASSATGLGGYTF. Here the CDR3 DNA reads TGTGCCAGCAGTGCAACAGGGTTAGGGGGCTACACCTTC.

This chain links TRBV7-8 with TRBJ1-6; the D is unclear. Germline values: CDR1 SGHVS, CDR2 FQNEAQ. V gave up 1 base and J gave up 9 bases, with 10 bases separating them. The CDR3 spans 14 residues. The DNA of the CDR3 is TGTGCCAGCAGCTTAGATAACGGGATTTCACCCCTCCACTTT. Amino acid sequence: CASSLDNGISPLHF.